This entry describes one TCR beta chain. The sample belongs to a study of blood T cell repertoires in COVID-19. The assay was immunoSEQ multiplex PCR, and TCRdb's table has in-frame clones only and misses some. This table holds approximately 250,000 clones, around 89% found once. This TCR derives from a woman aged 25 to 39 who had recovered from COVID-19. Sequencing input: PBMCs or T cells enriched from blood (not recorded which).

The CDR3 spells CASSLTYHTGNYGYTF. The CDR3 nucleotides read TGTGCCAGCAGTTTAACCTACCATACAGGGAACTATGGCTACACCTTC. This chain joins TRBV27 and TRBJ1-2; D is perhaps TRBD1 (6 bases). CDR1 is MNHEY, CDR2 SMNVEV, per germline (reference sequence). The V end lost 2 bases, the J end lost 2 bases, and 15 bases lay between the germline ends. The CDR3 consists of 16 residues.